This TCR beta chain was sequenced in a study of shared clonotypes between healthy human individuals (dated by TCRdb to the early 2020s). In the study overall: The cohort included a few men and a couple of women between 18 and 49 years of age. For each donor, CD4 naive and CD4 memory were each run on three plates, CD8 naive on two plates, and CD8 memory on one plate. To estimate repertoire size and how much clonotype sharing occurs between individuals, the study deeply sequenced the blood TCR repertoires of roughly 5 healthy adults. To increase sequencing depth and limit assay-specific biases, different laboratories used diverse techniques to prepare libraries and sequence TCR repertoires. Between about 0.8 and 9.5 billion PBMCs per donor were obtained by leukapheresis.

The donors were healthy, HIV-negative adults with no recently reported acute infections or vaccinations. Only Caucasian adults living in Nashville, Tennessee, USA were represented among the donors. CD4+ T cells were enriched by magnetic negative selection, after which naive cells were positively selected on CD45RA and the negative fraction was taken as the memory subset. Blood was obtained by leukapheresis, after which PBMCs were separated by Ficoll-Histopaque density gradient centrifugation and cryopreserved in liquid nitrogen vapor phase. Analytical flow cytometry was used to check the purity and quantity of every magnetically sorted T cell population. Genomic DNA was isolated from each sorted fraction and quantified by UV absorbance on a Nanodrop 2000c. TCR CDR3 regions were amplified from genomic DNA by multiplex PCR using the deep immunoSEQ assay. Genomic DNA extracted from each cell subset was distributed evenly over all wells of several immunoSEQ 96-well plates, and each plate served as one replicate. For sorted subsets, roughly 200 ng of genomic DNA, equivalent to around 30,000 T cell genomes, went into each replicate PCR. The purified libraries were quantified using a Qubit 3.0 fluorometer, sized with a Bioanalyzer 2100, and then quantified again using the KAPA Library Quantification kit. Every immunoSEQ 96-well plate was sequenced on a dedicated single-read 150-cycle Illumina NextSeq 550 flow cell. In the original analysis: Because only junctional sequences without quality scores were contained in the immunoSEQ output, filtering matching that applied to full-length reads could not be performed. Sequences were annotated with PyIR, a Python wrapper for IgBLAST v1.9, using IMGT germline references to assign V/J genes and CDR3. Reads with weak V/J assignments (E-value above 1e-6), missing CDR3, stop codons, out-of-frame junctions, or ambiguous translated residues were removed. V3J clonotypes were defined by identical inferred V gene, J gene, and CDR3 amino acid sequence. The percentage overlap between two repertoires was calculated by dividing the number of shared unique clonotypes by the size of the smaller repertoire. RTK rarefaction, the Chao1 estimator, and Recon v2.1 estimates of unobserved clonotypes were used to assess repertoire richness. Generation probabilities were computed with OLGA for all TCRbeta clonotypes obtained by the gDNA method from several donors. TCRdb re-hosts the immuneACCESS table, in-frame sequences only. Its copies lack some clones; in the studies checked, an unresolved V gene accounts for under half of them, and the cause for the rest is not known. Clone size and the V and J calls come from that table; the DNA yielded D and trimming. This sample has about 2.3 million clones in its table, and 80% to 95% of those were observed once. Jointly, the top ten make up under 0.45% of the sample.

In the germline V gene (reference sequence), CDR1 corresponds to GTSNPN and CDR2 to SVGIG. The CDR3, from cysteine to phenylalanine, totals 14 residues. The only DNA kept is the CDR3, 42 bases in frame from the first base. The V end loses 0 bases and the J end loses 7 bases, and a stretch of 13 bases separates them. Beyond this particular receptor, the publication reports: Clonotypes shared by all four sorted-subset donors showed higher generation probabilities than non-shared clonotypes. Sampling was restricted to blood, and TCR repertoires in tissue are likely to differ from TCR repertoires in blood. Naive subsets generally had larger estimated clonotype richness than memory subsets did. Even with the large sequencing depth, rarefaction of the sorted-subset datasets indicated that sequencing was incomplete. The small number of donors limited the genetic and exposure-history diversity represented. Pairwise subsampling indicated that sequencing depth was expected to affect the degree of clonotype sharing among donors. Sharing across four donors was observed for 5% to 6.5% of naive CD4, about 3.2% of naive CD8, roughly 2.3% of memory CD4, and about 0.38% of memory CD8 clonotypes.

Turning to this clone: It has no known antigen specificity. One base away there is no much larger clone; base qualities are not given.

Sequences were obtained from naive CD4+ T cells from PBMCs. The cell subset or site label corresponds to: CD45RA+ positively selected. The receptor comes from a man younger than 30 in good health. Some clones in this sample may be carry-over from other donors' samples. The V and J genes are TRBV30 and TRBJ1-5; TRBD1 might be the D gene, on 5 matching bases. The CDR3 sequence is CAWSVTGAWQPQHF. Here is the DNA: TGTGCCTGGAGTGTAACCGGGGCTTGGCAGCCCCAGCATTTT.